These T cell receptor beta chains were read from a single sample in a study of metastatic and nonmetastatic thyroid tumors. TCRdb called clones again from the PCR reads with MiXCR. The sample contains 53,000 or so clones, roughly 20% of which appear only once. The sequenced material came from blood. The receptors were sampled from a female donor with papillary thyroid cancer or a benign thyroid nodule (not recorded which). Some clones in this sample may be carry-over from other donors' samples. The CDR3 runs from the conserved cysteine through the conserved F or W. The D gene is left open where the match is weak. The size field is filled for only some rows; it gives once, few, many or a size class.

size: many
D: NA
J: TRBJ2-1
V: TRBV7-2
CDR3: CASSFGGNNEQFF
DNA: TGTGCCAGCAGCTTTGGCGGGAACAATGAGCAGTTCTTC

size: NA
D: TRBD1
J: TRBJ2-2
V: TRBV6-6
CDR3: CASSYTGRGMAGELFF
DNA: TGTGCCAGCAGTTATACGGGCAGGGGGATGGCCGGGGAGCTGTTTTTT

size: many
D: TRBD1
J: TRBJ1-3
V: TRBV5-1
CDR3: CASSLDRGSGNTIYF
DNA: TGCGCCAGCAGCCTAGACAGGGGCTCTGGAAACACCATATATTTT

size: many
D: NA
J: TRBJ1-3
V: TRBV2
CDR3: CASRQSQGNTIYF
DNA: TGTGCCAGCAGGCAAAGTCAAGGAAACACCATATATTTT

size: NA
D: NA
J: TRBJ1-6
V: TRBV7-8
CDR3: CASSLEIRGSSPIHF
DNA: TGTGCCAGCAGCTTAGAAATCCGCGGAAGTTCACCCATCCACTTT

size: NA
D: NA
J: TRBJ2-7
V: TRBV6-2/TRBV6-3
CDR3: CASKSKNFDREQYF
DNA: TGTGCCAGCAAATCCAAAAATTTCGACAGAGAGCAGTACTTC

size: many
D: TRBD1
J: TRBJ1-1
V: TRBV27
CDR3: CASGDRGATEAFF
DNA: TGTGCCAGCGGGGACAGGGGTGCCACTGAAGCTTTCTTT

size: NA
D: TRBD2
J: TRBJ2-7
V: TRBV27
CDR3: CASSFPSGRYGQYF
DNA: TGTGCCAGCAGTTTCCCTAGCGGGAGGTACGGGCAGTACTTC

size: many
D: NA
J: TRBJ1-2
V: TRBV30
CDR3: CAWSVGSWGYTGTYGYTF
DNA: TGTGCCTGGAGTGTAGGTTCTTGGGGTTACACGGGGACTTATGGCTACACCTTC

size: many
D: TRBD1
J: TRBJ2-7
V: TRBV27
CDR3: CASHPSLGQGAYEQYF
DNA: TGTGCCAGCCACCCCTCCCTCGGGCAGGGGGCCTACGAGCAGTACTTC

size: NA
D: TRBD1
J: TRBJ1-3
V: TRBV6-1
CDR3: CASRDRCSGYTIYF
DNA: TGTGCCAGCAGGGACAGGTGCTCTGGATACACCATATATTTT

size: many
D: TRBD2
J: TRBJ2-5
V: TRBV20-1
CDR3: CSALASGKETQYF
DNA: TGCAGTGCCCTGGCTAGCGGAAAAGAGACCCAGTACTTC

size: NA
D: NA
J: TRBJ2-3
V: TRBV5-1
CDR3: CATRFWRGSDTQYF
DNA: TGCGCCACCCGATTCTGGCGGGGTTCAGATACGCAGTATTTT

size: NA
D: TRBD1
J: TRBJ2-5
V: TRBV7-6
CDR3: CASSPGQGVVGETQYF
DNA: TGTGCCAGCAGCCCTGGACAGGGGGTGGTGGGGGAGACCCAGTACTTC

size: many
D: TRBD2
J: TRBJ2-3
V: TRBV11-1
CDR3: CASSPRGGRSTDTQYF
DNA: TGTGCCAGCAGCCCACGCGGCGGGAGGAGCACAGATACGCAGTATTTT

size: many
D: NA
J: TRBJ2-7
V: TRBV5-1
CDR3: CASSLQWEEQYF
DNA: TGCGCCAGCAGTCTGCAGTGGGAGGAGCAGTACTTC

size: NA
D: TRBD2
J: TRBJ2-3
V: TRBV5-6
CDR3: CASSRKPRLAPTDTQYF
DNA: TGTGCCAGCAGCCGTAAACCTCGACTAGCCCCCACAGATACGCAGTATTTT

size: many
D: NA
J: TRBJ1-4
V: TRBV19
CDR3: CASSRDRDATNEKLFF
DNA: TGTGCCAGTAGCCGCGACAGAGATGCAACTAATGAAAAACTGTTTTTT

size: NA
D: TRBD1
J: TRBJ1-5
V: TRBV12-3/TRBV12-4
CDR3: CASIVTGPVEPQHF
DNA: TGTGCCAGCATTGTGACAGGGCCGGTGGAACCCCAGCATTTT